Shown below are 19 T cell receptor beta chains from a single sample sequenced in a study of cytomegalovirus exposure and HLA in healthy donors. Researchers ran the PCR with 60 Vbeta and 13 Jbeta primers. Sequencing used immunoSEQ multiplex PCR; TCRdb keeps in-frame clones, though not all of them. The sample contains 150,000 to 200,000 clones, around 81% of which appear only once. Sequencing was carried out using PBMCs. These receptors were taken from a woman in her thirties in good health and CMV-seronegative.

The chain is built from TRBV5-8 and TRBJ1-5; a possible D gene is TRBD1 (6 bases). Trimming cost V 7 bases and J 1 base, with 12 bases left between them. The CDR3 loop spans 14 amino acids. Looked up from germline, CDR1 is SGHTS and CDR2 is YDEGEE. The CDR3 region is CASRRRGSNQPQHF. CDR3 in DNA: TGTGCCAGCCGCCGCAGGGGAAGCAATCAGCCCCAGCATTTT.

The chain carries TRBV9 and TRBJ2-2; 15 positions match TRBD2. This CDR3 is built from 17 residues. Germline V gives CDR1 SGDLS, CDR2 YYNGEE. J lost 5 bases, V lost 4 bases, and 6 bases had no gene match. CDR3 coding DNA: TGTGCCAGCAGCCCGATGGGGACTAGCGGGAGGACCGGGGAGCTGTTTTTT. As protein: CASSPMGTSGRTGELFF.

The chain carries TRBV29-1 and TRBJ2-2; 10 bases agree with TRBD1. The CDR3 contains 15 residues. CDR1 is SQVTM, CDR2 ANQGSEA, per germline. V dropped 7 bases and J dropped 4; count of bases not matched to a gene: 9. CDR3 in DNA: TGCAGCGCAACGGGACAGGGGAGGCGCACCGGGGAGCTGTTTTTT. Translation gives CSATGQGRRTGELFF.

This clone turned up a few times. The rearrangement links TRBV19 to TRBJ2-7; the D is unclear. Trimming pared 1 base from V and 1 base from J, leaving 8 bases between. The CDR3 totals 14 residues. CDR1 is LNHDA, CDR2 SQIVND, per germline (reference sequence). The chain's CDR3 is CASSIGAGSYEQYF. DNA for the CDR3: TGTGCCAGTAGTATAGGTGCAGGATCCTACGAGCAGTACTTC. Complete variable domain (other parts from reference TRBV19 and TRBJ2-7): DGGITQSPKYLFRKEGQNVTLSCEQNLNHDAMYWYRQDPGQGLRLIYYSQIVNDFQKGDIAEGYSVSREKKESFPLTVTSAQKNPTAFYLCASSIGAGSYEQYFGPGTRLTVT.

This sequence joins TRBV6-5 and TRBJ1-5; possible D gene TRBD1, 6 bases. The CDR3 loop spans 13 amino acids. V lost 11 bases to trimming and J lost 3 bases, with 14 bases between them. Germline V gene sequence: CDR1 MNHEY, CDR2 SVGAGI. The CDR3 coding sequence is TGTGCCTCACAGGGAGGGCTCAATCAGCCCCAGCATTTT. Translating it yields CASQGGLNQPQHF.

The chain has TRBV4-2 and TRBJ2-7; the match to TRBD2 covers 14 bases. V shed 5 bases and J 2 bases; nucleotides not matched to a gene: 5. CDR1 and CDR2 from the germline V gene are LGHNA and YNFKEQ. This CDR3 is 16 amino acids long. CDR3 loop: CASSSGLAGGAYEQYF. CDR3 sequence (DNA): TGTGCCAGCAGCTCAGGACTAGCGGGGGGTGCCTACGAGCAGTACTTC.

Comment on this clone: Germline is not matched at one junction end, which may reflect a read error. This rearrangement joins TRBV7-9 to TRBJ2-7, with a tentative D call TRBD2 (6 bases). Per germline, CDR1 SEHNR and CDR2 FQNEAQ (reference sequence). The CDR3 consists of 14 residues. CDR3 region: CSSSLVGGWVEQYF. The CDR3 DNA reads as TGTTCCAGCAGCTTAGTCGGGGGTTGGGTCGAGCAGTACTTC.

This sequence joins TRBV14 and TRBJ2-5; maybe TRBD2 (5 bases). This CDR3 region has 13 residues. Looked up from germline, CDR1 is SGHDN and CDR2 is FVKESK. Trimming left V 1 base short and J 5 bases short, with 8 bases between. The CDR3 sequence is CASSQGGWETQYF. CDR3 nucleotides: TGTGCCAGCAGCCAAGGAGGGTGGGAGACCCAGTACTTC.

The CDR3 coding sequence is TGTGCCAGCAGCTTAGCTCAAACAGGGACAGCGACCAATGAGCAGTTCTTC. Its translation is CASSLAQTGTATNEQFF. The chain has TRBV7-9 and TRBJ2-1, with 7 bases fitting TRBD1. This CDR3 is built from 17 residues. The J segment lost 6 bases and the V segment lost 0 bases, leaving 11 bases of the junction unmatched. Germline V gene lookup returns CDR1 SEHNR and CDR2 FQNEAQ (reference sequence). The full variable domain, its missing parts supplied by reference TRBV7-9 and TRBJ2-1, is DTGVSQNPRHKITKRGQNVTFRCDPISEHNRLYWYRQTLGQGPEFLTYFQNEAQLEKSRLLSDRFSAERPKGSFSTLEIQRTEQGDSAMYLCASSLAQTGTATNEQFFGPGTRLTVL.

The chain has TRBV28 and TRBJ1-4; 8 nucleotides align to TRBD1. The CDR3 loop spans 19 amino acids. CDR1 and CDR2 from the germline V gene are MDHEN and SYDVKM. V lost 4 bases and J lost 0; bases outside the gene matches: 13. The CDR3 sequence: CASSSSGDRLGATNEKLFF. As DNA, the CDR3 is TGTGCCAGCAGTTCCTCCGGGGACAGGCTGGGGGCAACTAATGAAAAACTGTTTTTT.

This clone was counted between two and nine times. The chain employs TRBV2 and TRBJ1-2; D call uncertain. Trimming left V 6 bases short and J 0 bases short, with 8 bases between. The CDR3 runs 13 residues. The germline V gene encodes CDR1 SNHLY and CDR2 FYNNEI. As DNA, the CDR3 is TGTGCCAGCAGGGCAGACTCTAACTATGGCTACACCTTC. It encodes CASRADSNYGYTF. The whole variable domain, filled in from reference TRBV2 and TRBJ1-2, reads EPEVTQTPSHQVTQMGQEVILRCVPISNHLYFYWYRQILGQKVEFLVSFYNNEISEKSEIFDDQFSVERPDGSNFTLKIRSTKLEDSAMYFCASRADSNYGYTFGSGTRLTVV.

The chain uses TRBV7-8 and TRBJ1-4; D might be TRBD1 (6 bases). Trimming shortened V by 5 bases and J by 7 bases, and 20 bases separated the two germline ends. Germline CDR1 SGHVS, CDR2 FQNEAQ. The CDR3 runs 16 residues. The CDR3 spells CASSPIQGSLSEKLFF. DNA of the CDR3: TGTGCCAGCAGCCCTATCCAGGGGAGCTTGTCTGAAAAACTGTTTTTT.

A few counts support this clone. The DNA for the CDR3 is TGTGCCAGCAGCCGGCGGACTAGCGGGGCACAAGAGACCCAGTACTTC. This encodes CASSRRTSGAQETQYF. The chain couples TRBV5-4 to TRBJ2-5, with 12 bases lining up with TRBD2. The CDR3 spans 16 residues. The J segment lost 2 bases and the V segment lost 4 bases, leaving 6 bases of the junction unmatched. Germline lookup yields CDR1 SGHNT and CDR2 YYREEE (reference sequence). The full variable domain, in which reference TRBV5-4 and TRBJ2-5 provide the parts outside the CDR3, is ETGVTQSPTHLIKTRGQQVTLRCSSQSGHNTVSWYQQALGQGPQFIFQYYREEENGRGNFPPRFSGLQFPNYSSELNVNALELDDSALYLCASSRRTSGAQETQYFGPGTRLLVL.

The gene calls are TRBV2 and TRBJ1-2; D might be TRBD1 (6 bases). The length of the CDR3 is 16 residues. V was pared by 0 bases and J by 5 bases, with 16 bases between. Germline values: CDR1 SNHLY, CDR2 FYNNEI. CDR3 in DNA: TGTGCCAGCAGTGAAGCCCCACCGACAGGCTGGTATGGCTACACCTTC. Its protein is CASSEAPPTGWYGYTF.

This chain joins TRBV11-2 and TRBJ2-7; D is possibly TRBD1 (6 bases). The V and J ends lost 5 bases and 3 bases respectively, with 20 bases between them. Germline CDR1 is SGHAT and CDR2 is FQNNGV. The CDR3 loop spans 16 amino acids. CDR3 amino acids: CASSQTTGGPHYEQYF. Written as DNA, the CDR3 is TGTGCCAGCAGCCAAACGACAGGAGGTCCCCACTACGAGCAGTACTTC.

V usage is TRBV5-6 and J usage is TRBJ2-7; TRBD2 matches at 8 bases. The V gene's germline CDR1 is SGHDT and CDR2 YYEEEE. CDR3 length equals 15 residues. Germline trimming cut 3 bases from V and 0 bases from J; bases unmatched to any gene: 5. This chain's CDR3 is CASSSGGGPSYEQYF. CDR3 bases: TGTGCCAGCAGCTCCGGGGGGGGTCCCTCCTACGAGCAGTACTTC.

J is TRBJ2-7 and V is TRBV18; D unresolved. This CDR3 is 14 amino acids long. CDR1 is KGHSH and CDR2 is LQKENI in the germline V gene. The V gene lost 6 bases and the J gene lost 1 base, with 13 bases spanning the gap. As DNA, the CDR3 is TGTGCCAGCTCCCCAATGGCCAGGTCCTACGAGCAGTACTTC. Its protein is CASSPMARSYEQYF.

The rearrangement links TRBV30 to TRBJ1-3; D is undetermined. This CDR3 has 14 residues. Looked up from germline, CDR1 is GTSNPN and CDR2 is SVGIG (reference sequence). The CDR3 bases are TGTGCACTCCAAAGAGGTACCTCTGGAAACACCATATATTTT. This gives the protein CALQRGTSGNTIYF.

This clone has a single count. V gene TRBV29-1 combines with J gene TRBJ2-7; 9 nucleotides agree with TRBD1. This CDR3 contains 13 residues. With V trimmed by 6 bases and J by 0 bases, 3 bases remained unmatched. CDR1 and CDR2 from the germline V gene are SQVTM and ANQGSEA. In DNA, the CDR3 is TGCAGCGTCCGACAGGGGGGCTCCTACGAGCAGTACTTC. Its protein product is CSVRQGGSYEQYF.